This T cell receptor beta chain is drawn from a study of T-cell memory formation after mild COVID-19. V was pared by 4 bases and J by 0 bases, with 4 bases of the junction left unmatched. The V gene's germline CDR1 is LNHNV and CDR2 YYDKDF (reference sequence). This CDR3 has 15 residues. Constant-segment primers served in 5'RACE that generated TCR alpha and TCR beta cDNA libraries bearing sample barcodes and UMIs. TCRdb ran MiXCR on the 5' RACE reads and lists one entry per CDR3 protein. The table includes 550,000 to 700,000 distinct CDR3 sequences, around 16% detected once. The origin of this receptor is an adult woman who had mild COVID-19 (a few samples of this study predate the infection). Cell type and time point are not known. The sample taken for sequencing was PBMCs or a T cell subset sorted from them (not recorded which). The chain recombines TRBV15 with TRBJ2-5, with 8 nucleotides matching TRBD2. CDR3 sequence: CATSTRTSYQETQYF. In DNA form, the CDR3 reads TGTGCCACCAGCACCCGGACTAGCTACCAAGAGACCCAGTACTTC. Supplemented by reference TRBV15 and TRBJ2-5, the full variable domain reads DAMVIQNPRYQVTQFGKPVTLSCSQTLNHNVMYWYQQKSSQAPKLLFHYYDKDFNNEADTPDNFQSRRPNTSFCFLDIRSPGLGDTAMYLCATSTRTSYQETQYFGPGTRLLVL.